The rows below give T cell receptor beta chains drawn from one sample of a study of OX40 agonist ivuxolimab in advanced cancers. Using immunoSEQ multiplex PCR, the repertoire was profiled, and TCRdb retains in-frame clones only, with some absent. The sample holds more than 80,000 clones, approximately 88% seen once. The sequencing here drew on CD4+ or CD8+ T cells sorted from blood, taken in a trial of the OX40 agonist ivuxolimab. Every receptor here comes from an adult with an advanced solid tumor such as melanoma, head and neck, liver or kidney cancer. Both conserved end residues are part of each CDR3. Fields, in order: V gene, clone size, D gene, CDR3 length, J gene, CDR3 protein, CDR3 DNA. A D gene is named only where the DNA matches it firmly. Some rows mark clone size as missing; the rest say once, few, many or name a class of expanded clone.

TRBV5-4	once	TRBD2	15	TRBJ2-1	CASSTATSGLNEQFF	TGTGCCAGCTCCACAGCGACTAGCGGTTTGAATGAGCAGTTCTTC
TRBV28	NA	NA	13	TRBJ2-5	CASSLAALETQYF	TGTGCCAGCAGTTTAGCGGCCTTAGAGACCCAGTACTTC
TRBV5-1	NA	NA	13	TRBJ2-7	CASSLGQSYEQYF	TGCGCCAGCAGCTTGGGACAGTCCTACGAGCAGTACTTC
TRBV7-2	few	NA	14	TRBJ1-1	CASGGAGSVTEAFF	TGTGCCAGCGGGGGGGCGGGATCGGTCACTGAAGCTTTCTTT
TRBV29-1	NA	NA	13	TRBJ2-7	CSVHQGGSYEQYF	TGCAGCGTCCACCAGGGGGGATCCTACGAGCAGTACTTC
TRBV5-8	NA	NA	13	TRBJ2-7	CASSLRGTSEQYF	TGTGCCAGCAGCCTTCGCGGGACAAGCGAGCAGTACTTC
TRBV7-8	NA	NA	13	TRBJ1-5	CASSLDRAQPQHF	TGTGCCAGCAGCTTAGACAGGGCACAGCCCCAGCATTTT
TRBV30	NA	NA	13	TRBJ1-4	CAWTRTRNEKLFF	TGTGCCTGGACTCGGACCCGCAATGAAAAACTGTTTTTT
TRBV27	NA	NA	14	TRBJ2-1	CASSPSRVSDEQFF	TGTGCCAGCAGTCCATCCAGGGTGAGTGATGAGCAGTTCTTC
TRBV10-3	NA	NA	17	TRBJ1-1	CAISGAAGYVGDTEAFF	TGTGCCATCAGTGGGGCGGCAGGGTATGTTGGGGACACTGAAGCTTTCTTT
TRBV6-5	NA	TRBD2	15	TRBJ2-7	CASSYRLAGSYEQYF	TGTGCCAGCAGTTACCGACTAGCCGGCTCCTACGAGCAGTACTTC
TRBV23-1	NA	TRBD2	19	TRBJ2-4	CASSQGLAGGPLAKNIQYF	TGCGCCAGCAGCCAGGGACTAGCGGGAGGGCCTCTCGCCAAAAACATTCAGTACTTC
TRBV2	NA	NA	14	TRBJ2-4	CASSRPAIENIQYF	TGTGCCAGCAGTAGGCCAGCTATCGAAAACATTCAGTACTTC
TRBV5-1	NA	TRBD1	15	TRBJ2-1	CASSQGQGFANEQFF	TGCGCCAGCAGTCAGGGACAGGGGTTCGCAAATGAGCAGTTCTTC
TRBV6-5	once	TRBD2	13	TRBJ2-7	CASSTPGGYEQYF	TGTGCCAGCAGTACCCCGGGAGGATACGAGCAGTACTTC
TRBV30	NA	NA	13	TRBJ1-2	CAWSVRGPYGYTF	TGTGCCTGGAGTGTACGGGGACCTTATGGCTACACCTTC
TRBV19	once	TRBD2	14	TRBJ2-1	CASSAGTTYNEQFF	TGTGCCAGTAGTGCAGGGACTACGTACAATGAGCAGTTCTTC
TRBV27	NA	NA	13	TRBJ1-4	CASSPARGGKLFF	TGTGCCAGCAGTCCCGCTAGGGGGGGGAAACTGTTTTTT
TRBV5-1	NA	TRBD2	14	TRBJ2-1	CASSTGLAANEQFF	TGCGCCAGCAGCACGGGACTAGCAGCCAATGAGCAGTTCTTC
TRBV13	NA	NA	15	TRBJ2-7	CASSLGRPARGEQYF	TGTGCCAGCAGCTTAGGGAGACCAGCAAGGGGCGAGCAGTACTTC
TRBV5-1	NA	TRBD2	13	TRBJ2-1	CASSDLFGGIPFF	TGCGCCAGCAGCGACCTTTTCGGGGGGATTCCGTTCTTC
TRBV6-1	NA	NA	14	TRBJ2-3	CASRELGLADTQYF	TGTGCCAGCAGGGAACTCGGTCTCGCAGATACGCAGTATTTT
TRBV18	NA	NA	13	TRBJ2-7	CASSPLGAGEQYF	TGTGCCAGCTCACCATTAGGAGCCGGCGAGCAGTACTTC
TRBV7-3	NA	TRBD1	15	TRBJ1-2	CASSLTGPNRGGYTF	TGTGCCAGCAGCTTAACCGGGCCTAACAGGGGTGGCTACACCTTC
TRBV11-2	few	NA	13	TRBJ2-5	CASSFPYQETQYF	TGTGCCAGCAGCTTTCCGTACCAAGAGACCCAGTACTTC
TRBV13	NA	NA	13	TRBJ2-2	CASSLRVTGELFF	TGTGCCAGCAGCTTAAGAGTAACCGGGGAGCTGTTTTTT
TRBV28	NA	NA	17	TRBJ2-1	CASSFKDGSMTYNEQFF	TGTGCCAGCAGTTTTAAGGACGGGAGTATGACCTACAATGAGCAGTTCTTC
TRBV11-2	NA	NA	14	TRBJ1-3	CASRDQSSGNTIYF	TGTGCCAGCAGGGACCAGAGCTCTGGAAACACCATATATTTT
TRBV30	once	NA	13	TRBJ2-7	CAWRVGRHYEQYF	TGTGCCTGGAGAGTCGGCAGGCACTACGAGCAGTACTTC
TRBV4-3	NA	TRBD2	15	TRBJ2-1	CASSQDSRGDNEQFF	TGCGCCAGCAGCCAGGACTCTCGGGGGGACAATGAGCAGTTCTTC
TRBV9	NA	TRBD1	17	TRBJ1-6	CASSVAPGGAEYSPLHF	TGTGCCAGCAGCGTAGCTCCAGGGGGCGCAGAATATTCACCCCTCCACTTT
TRBV6-6	NA	TRBD1	13	TRBJ2-7	CASSRTGSYEQYF	TGTGCCAGCAGTCGGACAGGATCCTACGAGCAGTACTTC
TRBV5-1	NA	NA	15	TRBJ2-3	CASSLQGPITDTQYF	TGCGCCAGCAGCTTACAGGGCCCTATCACAGATACGCAGTATTTT
TRBV15	NA	TRBD1	13	TRBJ2-7	CATSRGTGHEQYF	TGTGCCACCAGCAGAGGGACAGGTCACGAGCAGTACTTC
TRBV2	NA	TRBD1	17	TRBJ1-1	CASSKTKVAGGKAEAFF	TGTGCCAGCAGTAAAACCAAGGTCGCAGGGGGTAAGGCTGAAGCTTTCTTT
TRBV29-1	NA	TRBD1	13	TRBJ2-7	CSVQDRASYEQYF	TGCAGCGTCCAAGACAGGGCCTCATACGAGCAGTACTTC
TRBV5-1	NA	NA	13	TRBJ2-3	CASSSLDTDTQYF	TGCGCCAGCAGCTCTTTAGACACAGATACGCAGTATTTT
TRBV6-6	NA	NA	12	TRBJ2-7	CASSSQVDEQYF	TGTGCCAGCAGTTCCCAGGTGGACGAGCAGTACTTC
TRBV2	NA	NA	11	TRBJ2-7	CASTQGNEQYF	TGTGCCAGCACACAGGGAAACGAGCAGTACTTC
TRBV7-2	few	NA	14	TRBJ2-5	CASSLVSVAETQYF	TGTGCCAGCAGCTTAGTTTCCGTAGCGGAGACCCAGTACTTC
TRBV6-1	NA	NA	15	TRBJ1-3	CASSDSGPEGNTIYF	TGTGCCAGCAGTGATAGCGGACCTGAAGGAAACACCATATATTTT
TRBV27	NA	NA	13	TRBJ1-1	CASSLNGDTEAFF	TGTGCCAGCAGTTTAAATGGCGACACTGAAGCTTTCTTT
TRBV5-6	NA	NA	14	TRBJ1-5	CASSLGFLNQPQHF	TGTGCCAGCAGCCTAGGGTTTCTAAATCAGCCCCAGCATTTT
TRBV5-1	NA	NA	14	TRBJ1-6	CASSWAGPNSPLHF	TGCGCCAGCAGCTGGGCCGGGCCAAATTCACCCCTCCACTTT
TRBV15	NA	NA	19	TRBJ2-6	CATSRLPQGLGTGANVLTF	TGTGCCACCAGCAGGCTCCCGCAGGGGTTAGGAACGGGGGCCAACGTCCTGACTTTC
TRBV7-8	NA	NA	14	TRBJ1-5	CASSHGGSNQPQHF	TGTGCCAGCAGCCATGGGGGTAGCAATCAGCCCCAGCATTTT
TRBV7-8	once	NA	14	TRBJ2-6	CASSLGQSGNVLTF	TGTGCCAGCAGCTTAGGACAGTCTGGCAACGTCCTGACTTTC
TRBV28	few	NA	14	TRBJ2-3	CASSYVGEGDTQYF	TGTGCCAGCAGTTATGTGGGAGAAGGAGATACGCAGTATTTT
TRBV7-9	NA	NA	13	TRBJ2-7	CASSRDKAYEQYF	TGTGCCAGCAGTCGGGACAAAGCCTACGAGCAGTACTTC
TRBV7-2	NA	TRBD2	15	TRBJ2-3	CASSLGGGESDTQYF	TGTGCCAGCAGCTTAGGCGGGGGGGAATCAGATACGCAGTATTTT